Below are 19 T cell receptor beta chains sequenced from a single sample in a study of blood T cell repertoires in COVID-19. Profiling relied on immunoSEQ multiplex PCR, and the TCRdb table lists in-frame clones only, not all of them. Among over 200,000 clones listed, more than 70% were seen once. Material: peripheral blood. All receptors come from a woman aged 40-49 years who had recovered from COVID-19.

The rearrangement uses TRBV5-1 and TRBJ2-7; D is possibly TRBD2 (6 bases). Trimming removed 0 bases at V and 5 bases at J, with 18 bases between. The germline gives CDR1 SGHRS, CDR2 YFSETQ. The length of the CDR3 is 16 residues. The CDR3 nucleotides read TGCGCCAGCAGCTTGGCCCCAGGTCAGGGAGGTCACGAGCAGTACTTC. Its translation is CASSLAPGQGGHEQYF.

In nucleotides, the CDR3 is TGTGCCAGCAGCCCAATAGGAGCGGGACCACAAGAGACCCAGTACTTC. This encodes CASSPIGAGPQETQYF. The chain is built from TRBV6-2 or TRBV6-3 and TRBJ2-5; TRBD2 aligns across 7 bases. CDR1 and CDR2 (germline): MNHEY, SVGEGT. The CDR3 covers 16 residues. The trim removed 6 bases at V and 2 bases at J, leaving 12 bases unmatched.

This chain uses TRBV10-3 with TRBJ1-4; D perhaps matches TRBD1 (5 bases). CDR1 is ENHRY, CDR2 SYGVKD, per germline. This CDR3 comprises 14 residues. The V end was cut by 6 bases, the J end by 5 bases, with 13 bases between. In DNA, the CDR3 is TGTGCCATCAGCCCCGCGGGGCCAAATGAAAAACTGTTTTTT. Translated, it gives CAISPAGPNEKLFF.

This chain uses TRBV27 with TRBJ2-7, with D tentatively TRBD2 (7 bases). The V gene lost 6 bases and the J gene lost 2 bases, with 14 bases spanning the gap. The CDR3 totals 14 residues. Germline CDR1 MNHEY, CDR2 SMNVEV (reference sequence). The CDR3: CASSPKGGPYEQYV. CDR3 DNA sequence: TGTGCCAGCAGCCCGAAGGGGGGGCCCTACGAGCAGTACGTC.

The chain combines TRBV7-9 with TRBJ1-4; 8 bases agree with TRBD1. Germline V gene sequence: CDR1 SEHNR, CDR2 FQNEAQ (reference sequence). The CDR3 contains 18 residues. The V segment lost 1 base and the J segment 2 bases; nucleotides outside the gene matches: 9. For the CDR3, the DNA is TGTGCCAGCAGCTTAGGGACGGACAGGGTTGCGACTAATGAAAAACTGTTTTTT. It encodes CASSLGTDRVATNEKLFF.

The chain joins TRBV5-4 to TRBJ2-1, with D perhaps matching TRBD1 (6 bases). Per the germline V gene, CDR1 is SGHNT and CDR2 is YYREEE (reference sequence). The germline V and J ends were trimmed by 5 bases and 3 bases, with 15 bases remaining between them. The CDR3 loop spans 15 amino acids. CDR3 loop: CASRKEGVGYNEQFF. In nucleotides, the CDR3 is TGTGCCAGCAGAAAAGAGGGGGTAGGCTACAATGAGCAGTTCTTC.

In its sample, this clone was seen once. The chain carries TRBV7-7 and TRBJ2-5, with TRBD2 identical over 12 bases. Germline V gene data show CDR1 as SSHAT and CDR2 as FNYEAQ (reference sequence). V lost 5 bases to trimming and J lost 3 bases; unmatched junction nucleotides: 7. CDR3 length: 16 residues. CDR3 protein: CASSPRLAGVEETQYF. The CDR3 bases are TGTGCCAGCAGCCCCCGACTAGCGGGAGTTGAAGAGACCCAGTACTTC.

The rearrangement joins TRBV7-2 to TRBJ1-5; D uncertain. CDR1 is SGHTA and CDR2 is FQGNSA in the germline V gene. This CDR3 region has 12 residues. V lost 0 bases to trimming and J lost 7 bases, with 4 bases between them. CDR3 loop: CASSLARQPQHF. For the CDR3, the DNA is TGTGCCAGCAGCTTAGCGAGACAGCCCCAGCATTTT.

The DNA for the CDR3 is TGTGCCTGGAGTGTAGGACAGGGGTCCGGGGAGCTGTTTTTT. Protein sequence: CAWSVGQGSGELFF. The chain employs TRBV30 and TRBJ2-2, with 9 nucleotides matching TRBD1. CDR1 GTSNPN and CDR2 SVGIG come from the germline V gene (reference sequence). This CDR3 spans 14 amino acids. The trim removed 0 bases at V and 6 bases at J, leaving 2 bases unmatched. Variable domain in full (rest from reference TRBV30 and TRBJ2-2): SQTIHQWPATLVQPVGSPLSLECTVEGTSNPNLYWYRQAAGRGLQLLFYSVGIGQISSEVPQNLSASRPQDRQFILSSKKLLLSDSGFYLCAWSVGQGSGELFFGEGSRLTVL.

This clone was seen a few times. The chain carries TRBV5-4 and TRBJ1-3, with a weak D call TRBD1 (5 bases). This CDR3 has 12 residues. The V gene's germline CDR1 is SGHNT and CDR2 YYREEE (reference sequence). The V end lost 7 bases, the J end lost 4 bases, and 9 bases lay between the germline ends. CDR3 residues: CASGGAGNTIYF. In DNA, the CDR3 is TGTGCCAGCGGTGGGGCCGGAAACACCATATATTTT.

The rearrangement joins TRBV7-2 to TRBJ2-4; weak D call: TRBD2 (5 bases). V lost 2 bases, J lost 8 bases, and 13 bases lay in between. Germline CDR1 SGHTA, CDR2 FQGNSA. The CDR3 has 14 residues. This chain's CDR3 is CASSLSGSRDIQYF. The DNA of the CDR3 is TGTGCCAGCAGCTTAAGTGGGAGTAGGGACATTCAGTACTTC.

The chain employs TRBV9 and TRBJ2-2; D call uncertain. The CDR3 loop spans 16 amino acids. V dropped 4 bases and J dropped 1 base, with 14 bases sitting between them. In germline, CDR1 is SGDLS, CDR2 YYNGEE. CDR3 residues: CASSPLAEQNTGELFF. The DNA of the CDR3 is TGTGCCAGCAGCCCCCTCGCGGAGCAGAACACCGGGGAGCTGTTTTTT.

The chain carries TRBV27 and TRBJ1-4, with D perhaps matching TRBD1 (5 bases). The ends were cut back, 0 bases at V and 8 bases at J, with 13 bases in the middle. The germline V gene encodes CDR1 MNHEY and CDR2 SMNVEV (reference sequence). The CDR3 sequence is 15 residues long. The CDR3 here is CASSLSGLRGEKLFF. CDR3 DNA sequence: TGTGCCAGCAGTTTATCGGGACTAAGGGGCGAAAAACTGTTTTTT.

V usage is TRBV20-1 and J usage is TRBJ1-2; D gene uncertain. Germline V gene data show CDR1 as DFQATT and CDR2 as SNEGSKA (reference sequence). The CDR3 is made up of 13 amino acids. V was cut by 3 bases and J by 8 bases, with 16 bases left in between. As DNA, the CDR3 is TGCAGTGCTAGTATACTTGTTGGGCTAGGCTACACCTTC. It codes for CSASILVGLGYTF.

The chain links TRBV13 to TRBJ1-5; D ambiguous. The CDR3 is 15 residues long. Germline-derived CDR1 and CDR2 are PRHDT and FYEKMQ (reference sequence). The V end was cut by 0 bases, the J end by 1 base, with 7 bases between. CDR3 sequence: CASSLGGASNQPQHF. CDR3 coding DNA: TGTGCCAGCAGCTTAGGGGGCGCGAGCAATCAGCCCCAGCATTTT.

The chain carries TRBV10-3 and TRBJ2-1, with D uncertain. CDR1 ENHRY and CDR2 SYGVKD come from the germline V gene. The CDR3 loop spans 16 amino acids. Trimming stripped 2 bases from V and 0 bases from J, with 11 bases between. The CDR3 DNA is TGTGCCATCAGTGAGATGGCGGAGAGCTCCTACAATGAGCAGTTCTTC. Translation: CAISEMAESSYNEQFF.

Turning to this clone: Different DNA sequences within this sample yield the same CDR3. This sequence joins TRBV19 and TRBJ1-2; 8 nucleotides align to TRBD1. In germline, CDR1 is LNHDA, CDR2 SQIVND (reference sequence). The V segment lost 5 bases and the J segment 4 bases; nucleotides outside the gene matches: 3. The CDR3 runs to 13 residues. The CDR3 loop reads CASSRGTGYGYTF. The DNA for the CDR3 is TGTGCCAGTAGTCGCGGGACAGGCTATGGCTACACCTTC.

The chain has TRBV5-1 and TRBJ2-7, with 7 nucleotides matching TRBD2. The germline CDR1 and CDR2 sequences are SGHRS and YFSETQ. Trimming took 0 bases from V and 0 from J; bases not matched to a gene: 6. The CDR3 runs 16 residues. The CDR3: CASSLAQAGSSYEQYF. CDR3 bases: TGCGCCAGCAGCTTGGCCCAAGCGGGAAGCTCCTACGAGCAGTACTTC.

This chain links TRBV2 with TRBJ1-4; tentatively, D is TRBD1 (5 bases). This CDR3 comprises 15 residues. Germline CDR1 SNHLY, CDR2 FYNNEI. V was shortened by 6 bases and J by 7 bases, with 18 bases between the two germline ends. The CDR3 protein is CASSPSRGGSEKLFF. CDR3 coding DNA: TGTGCCAGCAGCCCAAGCCGGGGGGGGAGTGAAAAACTGTTTTTT.